What follows is one T cell receptor (beta chain) and its context. As yet, its antigen is unknown. TCRdb itself ran the reads through MiXCR, one entry per CDR3 protein. This table has fewer than 900,000 distinct CDR3 sequences, just under 30% appearing once. The CDR3 is 12 amino acids. Germline values: CDR1 SNHLY, CDR2 FYNNEI. V trimming: 6 bases; J trimming: 3 bases; junction bases outside the gene matches: 2. This sample was taken from a study of T cell repertoires in cytomegalovirus infection. Overall study context: The authors relied on CMV epitopes, both recently identified HLA-C-restricted and well-studied HLA-B-restricted. Public signatures in TCR beta pointed to CMV infection and matching HLA type.

General study findings and limits: Across the ex vivo response, the dominant clonotypes were HLA-C-restricted CMV-specific TCR beta clonotypes.

The source of this sequence is a human donor in good health (CMV status not recorded). Some clones in this sample may be carry-over from other donors' samples. V and J are TRBV2 and TRBJ2-7; 7 bases match TRBD2. Source: cultured CD8+ T cells from PBMCs, taken from culture after CMV antigen stimulation. CDR3 bases: TGTGCCAGCAGGGGAGGGGTCTACGAGCAGTACTTC. Translation gives CASRGGVYEQYF.